This is a list of T cell receptor beta chains from one sample in a study of shared clonotypes between healthy human individuals. The protocol was immunoSEQ multiplex PCR, while the TCRdb copy is restricted to in-frame clones and leaves out a portion. The profile shows approximately 1.5 million clones, approximately 98% of them singletons. Source material: naive CD4+ T cells sorted from blood. These receptors all come from a man aged 25-45 years in good health. Both conserved end residues are part of each CDR3. D genes are given only for firm matches. Rows give clone size only sometimes, using once, few, many, or a class for an expanded clone.

.,TRBV5-4,TRBJ2-3,.,TGTGCCAGCAGCCATGGTGGGACTAGCACAGATACGCAGTATTTT,CASSHGGTSTDTQYF
.,TRBV28,TRBJ1-1,.,TGTGCCAGCAGTTTAGTGGGTCCGCGAAAAGCTTTCTTT,CASSLVGPRKAFF
.,TRBV15,TRBJ2-2,TRBD2,TGTGCCACCAGCAGAGGTCTAGCGGGGCTTCTGAACACCGGGGAGCTGTTTTTT,CATSRGLAGLLNTGELFF
.,TRBV6-1,TRBJ1-4,.,TGTGCCAGCAGTGAAACGGCCGGGACCGTCCCCCTCGTCAACGAAAAACTGTTTTTT,CASSETAGTVPLVNEKLFF
.,TRBV5-4,TRBJ1-2,.,TGTGCCAGCAGCTCGGGGAGGGAGCAGGGAACCTATGGCTACACCTTC,CASSSGREQGTYGYTF
.,TRBV5-6,TRBJ1-6,.,TGTGCCAGCAGCCTAAATTCAGCGGTTGGGGGAACTAATTCACCCCTCCACTTT,CASSLNSAVGGTNSPLHF
.,TRBV2,TRBJ2-1,TRBD1,TGTGCCAGCAGTGAAAACAGGGGCTCCTACAATGAGCAGTTCTTC,CASSENRGSYNEQFF
once,TRBV7-3,TRBJ2-2,.,TGTGCCAGCAGCTTAACGGGAAACACCGGGGAGCTGTTTTTT,CASSLTGNTGELFF
once,TRBV4-1,TRBJ1-2,TRBD1,TGCGCCAGCAGCCAAGCCCGGGACAGGGACTATGGCTACACCTTC,CASSQARDRDYGYTF
.,TRBV7-6,TRBJ2-7,.,TGTGCCAGCAGCCCAGGAACCAACTCCTACGAGCAGTACTTC,CASSPGTNSYEQYF
.,TRBV2,TRBJ1-5,.,TGTGCCAGCAGTGCAAGCAGGGAGAATCAGCCCCAGCATTTT,CASSASRENQPQHF
.,TRBV5-4,TRBJ2-1,TRBD2,TGTGCCAGCAGCTTGGGACTAGCGGGAGTGTACCGCAACTCCTACAATGAGCAGTTCTTC,CASSLGLAGVYRNSYNEQFF
.,TRBV19,TRBJ2-7,.,TGTGCCAGTAGCGGGAATGTCGGGGGTTTCCGGGAGCAGTACTTC,CASSGNVGGFREQYF
.,TRBV29-1,TRBJ2-7,.,TGCAGCGCGGAGGCTGGGTTCGAGCAGTACTTC,CSAEAGFEQYF
.,TRBV7-2,TRBJ1-3,.,TGTGCCAGCAGAGACGCCCCTGGAAACACCATATATTTT,CASRDAPGNTIYF
.,TRBV16,TRBJ1-4,.,TGTGCCAGCAGGATGAGGAAACAGGGTTGGACTAATGAAAAACTGTTTTTT,CASRMRKQGWTNEKLFF
.,TRBV6-1,TRBJ2-5,.,TGTGCCAGCAGTGAAGGGGCAGAGACCCAGTACTTC,CASSEGAETQYF
.,TRBV4-2,TRBJ2-2,.,TGTGCCAGCAGCCAAGATTTGGCGGTAGCGGGGGAGCTGTTTTTT,CASSQDLAVAGELFF
.,TRBV30,TRBJ2-5,.,TGTGCCTGGAGTGTAGGCCTCCAAGAGACCCAGTACTTC,CAWSVGLQETQYF
.,TRBV6-6,TRBJ2-5,TRBD1,TGTGCCAGCAGTACACTACAGGGGGTTGGGGAGACCCAGTACTTC,CASSTLQGVGETQYF
once,TRBV5-1,TRBJ2-7,.,TGCGCCAGCAGCTTGGAGGGCCGGGCGGCATCCTACGAGCAGTACTTC,CASSLEGRAASYEQYF
.,TRBV18,TRBJ2-7,.,TGTGCCAGCTCACCCCACCCCAGGGACTACGAGCAGTACTTC,CASSPHPRDYEQYF